This TCR beta chain emerged from a study of T-cell memory formation after mild COVID-19. As for the study in general: TCR clusters largely stayed donor specific.

TCRdb analysed the 5' RACE reads with MiXCR anew, one entry per CDR3 protein. This sample has fewer than 300,000 distinct CDR3 sequences, with about a sixth found just once. Study-wide results and caveats: Clones contracting over day 15 to 85 were CD4/CD8 balanced, with later expanders leaning CD4+. Cross-reactive memory apparently joined, as some responding clones appeared in pre-infection memory. Mainly CM and EM harbored the contracting CD4+ clones; mainly EMRA harbored the CD8+ ones.

This clonotype was seen a handful of times. The antigen is not known. This sequence originates from a young man who had mild COVID-19 (a few samples of this study predate the infection). Cell type and time point are not known. The sequenced material came from PBMCs or a T cell subset sorted from them (not recorded which).

The CDR3 DNA is TGTGCCACCAGTGATTCCCCTGCCGGGGGGCCAGCTTTCTTT. Its protein product is CATSDSPAGGPAFF. The V gene is TRBV24-1, the J gene TRBJ1-1; D is perhaps TRBD1 (6 bases). This CDR3 has 14 residues. The V gene lost 2 bases and the J gene lost 10 bases, with 16 bases spanning the gap. Per the germline V gene, CDR1 is KGHDR and CDR2 is SFDVKD.